This T cell receptor beta chain derives from a study of beta chain features in type 1 diabetes. Study details: Cells sorted and examined across all samples totaled 107,917,701.

The collection from each donor was one heparinised blood draw averaging about 110 mL. Germline V gene sequence: CDR1 SNHLY, CDR2 FYNNEI. Losses at the gene ends were 4 bases for V and 4 bases for J; bases not matched to a gene: 0. CDR3 length equals 13 residues. This clone turned up a few times. The antigen is unknown. Other nucleotide sequences in the sample specify the same CDR3. Isolated RNA was reverse transcribed in full, so expressed TCRB transcripts were sequenced. TCRdb's copy holds only in-frame clones and misses some; the assay was immunoSEQ multiplex PCR. The sample gives 250,000 to 300,000 clones, around 7.3% of which show up once; more than 0.8% is in the top ten. Study-level points and caveats: Any PCR bias toward short templates would affect both groups alike. Insertion counts at VDJ junctions were lower in type 1 diabetes patients, who also showed more deletions there.

Input material: central memory CD4+ T cells from blood. The origin of this receptor is a woman aged 18-35 years in good health. V gene TRBV2 combines with J gene TRBJ1-2; TRBD1 agrees at 10 bases. The CDR3 is CASSGTGGYGYTF. CDR3 in DNA: TGTGCCAGCAGTGGGACAGGGGGCTATGGCTACACCTTC.